The 7 T cell receptor beta chains given below trace back to one sample, sequenced in a study of T cell responses to AZD1222 COVID-19 vaccine. Profiling relied on immunoSEQ multiplex PCR, and the TCRdb table lists in-frame clones only, not all of them. This table holds 70,000 or so clones, 87% found once. The source was peripheral blood, collected on day 0 of AZD1222 vaccination. The receptors originated from an adult in good health.

This chain links TRBV4-3 with TRBJ2-5; 8 bases fit TRBD1. Losses at the gene ends were 4 bases for V and 5 bases for J; bases not matched to a gene: 6. Germline CDR1 and CDR2: LGHNA and YSLEER. The CDR3 runs 14 residues. CDR3 DNA sequence: TGCGCCAGCAGCCGCACGACAGGGGTCGAGACCCAGTACTTC. It translates to CASSRTTGVETQYF.

This sequence joins TRBV21-1 and TRBJ1-1; the DNA was not used to check the table's D call, TRBD1. TRBV21-1 is marked as a pseudogene. This CDR3 has 11 amino acids. CDR3 DNA sequence: TGTGCCAGCAGCACGACAGGACAGGCTTTCTTT. Its translation: CASSTTGQAFF.

This sequence joins TRBV5-1 and TRBJ2-7, with D unclear. The CDR3 has 13 amino acids. Per the germline V gene, CDR1 is SGHRS and CDR2 is YFSETQ. Trimming removed 1 base at V and 2 bases at J, with 7 bases between. Here the CDR3 reads CASSLSRTYEQYF. In DNA, the CDR3 is TGCGCCAGCAGCTTGAGCAGGACCTACGAGCAGTACTTC.

The chain links TRBV2 to TRBJ2-7; a possible D gene is TRBD1 (5 bases). CDR1 and CDR2 from the germline V gene are SNHLY and FYNNEI. CDR3 length equals 14 residues. V shed 4 bases and J shed 0 bases, with 10 bases lying between them. CDR3 region: CASSGQGYSYEQYF. Here the CDR3 DNA reads TGTGCCAGCAGTGGGCAGGGATACTCCTACGAGCAGTACTTC.

Here the CDR3 reads CASSLWGRDGTQYF. The CDR3 nucleotides are TGTGCCAGCAGTTTATGGGGCAGGGATGGTACGCAGTATTTT. The V gene is TRBV28, the J gene TRBJ2-3; TRBD1 might be the D (5 bases). Trimming took off 0 bases at V and 8 bases at J, with 12 bases between the two ends. The CDR3 length is 14 residues. From germline, CDR1 is MDHEN and CDR2 SYDVKM.

This rearrangement joins TRBV2 to TRBJ2-6, with D possibly matching TRBD2 (6 bases). Trimming removed 4 bases at V and 3 bases at J, with 10 bases between. The CDR3 spans 15 residues. The germline gives CDR1 SNHLY, CDR2 FYNNEI. The CDR3 loop is CASSGGGSGANVLTF. The CDR3 bases are TGTGCCAGCAGTGGGGGAGGAAGTGGGGCCAACGTCCTGACTTTC. Full variable domain (rest looked up from reference TRBV2 and TRBJ2-6): EPEVTQTPSHQVTQMGQEVILRCVPISNHLYFYWYRQILGQKVEFLVSFYNNEISEKSEIFDDQFSVERPDGSNFTLKIRSTKLEDSAMYFCASSGGGSGANVLTFGAGSRLTVL.

The rearrangement uses TRBV2 and TRBJ1-5; perhaps TRBD1 as D (6 bases). The germline CDR1 and CDR2 sequences are SNHLY and FYNNEI. There are 17 residues in the CDR3. Trimming left V 6 bases short and J 2 bases short, with 20 bases between. The CDR3: CASSAFTGLRGNQPQHF. The CDR3 DNA follows: TGTGCCAGCAGCGCTTTCACAGGGCTAAGGGGCAATCAGCCCCAGCATTTT.